This TCR beta chain was retrieved from a study of blood T cell repertoires in COVID-19. Across the study: From the United States, Italy and Spain came samples of acute and convalescent COVID-19.

As originally analysed: From reference gene primer amplification, estimates of nucleated cell counts were derived. Libraries were prepared by immunoSEQ multiplex PCR; TCRdb keeps only in-frame clonotypes and omits some of them. V and J calls and clone size are given by that table; D and trimming were obtained from the DNA. The table records 200,000 to 300,000 clones, roughly 86% of them present only once. V trimming: 7 bases; J trimming: 4 bases; junction bases outside the gene matches: 10. This CDR3 is 15 amino acids long. Per germline, CDR1 MNHEY and CDR2 SVGAGI. Which cohort a participant joined came from the clinical history participants gave. Before being deemed recovered, Cohort 3 donors had two negative PCRs, clearance, or symptom resolution.

The source material was PBMCs or T cells enriched from blood (not recorded which). The chain uses TRBV6-5 and TRBJ2-1; 7 nucleotides line up with TRBD1. This clonotype originated in a woman aged 18-29 years who had recovered from COVID-19. DNA for the CDR3: TGTGCCAGCAATTCATTTCAGGGGGAATACAATGAGCAGTTCTTC. This codes for CASNSFQGEYNEQFF.